The text below deals with one TCR beta chain. The target of this receptor is not known. No per-base quality is available; no much larger clone lies one base away. TCRbeta CDR3 regions were amplified from genomic DNA using the immunoSEQ Assay, a bias-controlled multiplex PCR. As for how the authors treated the data: The number of nucleated cells in each sample was estimated from the amplification of reference gene primers within the assay. Sequence reads were collapsed and filtered to measure the absolute abundance of every unique TCRbeta CDR3 rearrangement. For each sample, productive Simpson clonality was calculated as the square root of Simpson's diversity index over productive rearrangements. The immuneACCESS repertoire file appears here via TCRdb, limited to in-frame rearrangements. These files lack a portion of the clones; in checked studies, under half of the deficit traces to unresolved V genes, and the cause of the others is not known. D and trimming were read from the DNA, whereas the V and J calls and clone size are those reported in that table. The sample data list roughly 78,000 clones, and approximately 80% of these were observed just once. The leading ten clones occupy roughly 12% of the sample.

Taken from the germline V gene (reference sequence), the CDR1 and CDR2 loops are GTSNPN and SVGIG. The V and J ends are trimmed by 8 bases and 6 bases, leaving 10 bases between them. From the cysteine through the phenylalanine, the CDR3 covers 10 amino acids. Just the 30-base CDR3 DNA is kept, in frame starting at base 1. In Seattle, one collaborating source enrolled patients while the infection was active and tracked those patients longitudinally over the course of disease. Whole blood was collected in K2EDTA tubes by collaborating institutions according to the institutions' own protocols. For TCRbeta analysis, collaborator samples were shipped as frozen whole blood, as isolated PBMCs, or as DNA extracted from either sample type. This sample is drawn from a study of blood T cell repertoires in COVID-19 (TCRdb year 2020). As for the study more broadly: Samples covering the acute and convalescent phases of COVID-19 were provided by collaborators in the United States, Italy and Spain. HLA class I and class II types, where available, came from metadata supplied by the sample provider rather than from assay-based typing. The material from the prospective study consisted of cDNA or gDNA derived from T cells, B-cell-depleted T cells, or PBMCs. Sample metadata almost always included a de-identified subject ID, COVID-19 status, age in years and sex. Deeply sampled blood TCRbeta repertoires from subjects exposed to, actively infected with, or recovered from COVID-19 were included in the dataset. The repertoires were released in a freely available public database meant as a resource for research on the immune response to SARS-CoV-2. Samples came from the ongoing ImmuneRACE study (first 160 participants) plus 1,254 subjects from 6 global collaborators.

Summary of the overall study and its limitations: Clinical and demographic metadata were provided uncurated, with the amount varying by source and participant.

This clonotype was obtained from a man aged 50 or older with COVID-19, enrolled during active disease. Specimen: peripheral blood. The rearrangement joined TRBV30 to TRBJ1-2, with the D segment identity uncertain. The nucleotide sequence is given as TGTGCCATCTCGGGGAATGGCTACACCTTC. Translated, this is CAISGNGYTF.